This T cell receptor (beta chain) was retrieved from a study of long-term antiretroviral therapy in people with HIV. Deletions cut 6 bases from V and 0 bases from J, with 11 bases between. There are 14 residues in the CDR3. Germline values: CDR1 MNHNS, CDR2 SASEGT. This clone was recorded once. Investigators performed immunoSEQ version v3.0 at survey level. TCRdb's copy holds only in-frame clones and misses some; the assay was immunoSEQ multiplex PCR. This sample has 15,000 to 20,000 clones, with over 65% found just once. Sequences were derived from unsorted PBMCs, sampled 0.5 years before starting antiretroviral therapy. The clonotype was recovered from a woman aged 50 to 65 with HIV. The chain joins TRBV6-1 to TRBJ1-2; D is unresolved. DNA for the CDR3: TGTGCCAGCAGGTACCAAGGTACTAACTATGGCTACACCTTC. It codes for CASRYQGTNYGYTF.